The 23 T cell receptor beta chains presented below share a single source sample, sequenced in a study of cytomegalovirus exposure and HLA in healthy donors. PCR employed 60 Vbeta and 13 Jbeta primers. The data were produced by immunoSEQ multiplex PCR, yet TCRdb's version contains in-frame clones alone and is incomplete. Counted here are under 250,000 clones, over 70% occurring once; the ten biggest clones make up approximately 8.4%. Sequenced: PBMCs. The receptors originated from a woman aged 55 to 70 in good health and CMV-seropositive.

The V and J genes are TRBV25-1 and TRBJ2-1; TRBD1 aligns across 7 bases. The CDR3 has 17 residues. V was clipped by 4 bases and J by 0 bases; unmatched bases: 9. The germline V gene encodes CDR1 MGHDK and CDR2 SYGVNS. In nucleotides, the CDR3 is TGTGCCAGCAGTGGCGAGGGGGCGCAAAGCTCCTACAATGAGCAGTTCTTC. This encodes CASSGEGAQSSYNEQFF.

The chain is built from TRBV30 and TRBJ2-3, with TRBD2 identical over 10 bases. There are 14 residues in the CDR3. CDR1 is GTSNPN and CDR2 is SVGIG in the germline V gene (reference sequence). The ends lost 4 bases at V and 6 bases at J; junction bases unmatched: 7. CDR3 sequence reads: CAWKKAGGPDTQYF. The CDR3 DNA follows: TGTGCCTGGAAGAAAGCGGGAGGGCCCGATACGCAGTATTTT.

The chain employs TRBV7-9 and TRBJ2-7; D perhaps matches TRBD1 (6 bases). V was clipped by 0 bases and J by 5 bases, with 11 bases between them. Germline loops: CDR1 SEHNR, CDR2 FQNEAQ (reference sequence). The CDR3 has 14 amino acids. The CDR3 DNA follows: TGTGCCAGCAGCTTAGCACAGGGAGTCGACGAGCAGTACTTC. Translation: CASSLAQGVDEQYF.

The V gene is TRBV18, the J gene TRBJ1-2; a possible D gene is TRBD1 (5 bases). The CDR3 covers 16 residues. The V gene's germline CDR1 is KGHSH and CDR2 LQKENI. The V and J ends lost 2 bases and 4 bases respectively, with 17 bases between them. The CDR3 loop is CASSPSQVQAFYGYTF. For the CDR3, the DNA is TGTGCCAGCTCACCATCACAGGTGCAGGCCTTCTATGGCTACACCTTC.

The genes are TRBV4-2 and TRBJ1-2, with D tentatively TRBD1 (5 bases). Germline V gene lookup returns CDR1 LGHNA and CDR2 YNFKEQ. V was trimmed by 1 base and J by 7 bases, leaving 10 bases between them. The CDR3 consists of 13 residues. The CDR3 DNA sequence: TGTGCCAGCAGCCAAGTAGCCGGGGGTGGCTACACCTTC. This codes for CASSQVAGGGYTF.

V and J are TRBV2 and TRBJ2-4; tentatively, D is TRBD2 (6 bases). This CDR3 is built from 13 residues. Looked up from germline, CDR1 is SNHLY and CDR2 is FYNNEI. Trimming removed 8 bases from V and 6 bases from J, with 14 bases in between. The chain's CDR3 is CASVEGSANIQYF. CDR3 bases: TGTGCCAGCGTGGAGGGAAGTGCAAACATTCAGTACTTC.

Points on this clone: In the same sample, other DNA sequences code for this CDR3. The V gene is TRBV23-1, the J gene TRBJ1-1; a possible D gene is TRBD1 (5 bases). TRBV23-1 is noted as an ORF with a role that remains uncertain. This CDR3 is built from 13 residues. V gave up 8 bases and J gave up 8 bases, with 18 bases separating them. The CDR3 DNA is TGCGCCAGCTCAAAAGTGCAGGGAGGGGAAGCTTTCTTT. Protein: CASSKVQGGEAFF.

This sequence joins TRBV5-1 and TRBJ2-2; 7 bases match TRBD2. The CDR3 is 15 amino acids. V shed 4 bases, J shed 0 bases, and the junction held 3 bases outside the gene matches. Germline loops: CDR1 SGHRS, CDR2 YFSETQ. This CDR3 is CASSPGGTNTGELFF. DNA for the CDR3: TGCGCCAGCAGCCCCGGGGGGACGAACACCGGGGAGCTGTTTTTT. The full variable domain, in which reference TRBV5-1 and TRBJ2-2 provide the parts outside the CDR3, is KAGVTQTPRYLIKTRGQQVTLSCSPISGHRSVSWYQQTPGQGLQFLFEYFSETQRNKGNFPGRFSGRQFSNSRSEMNVSTLELGDSALYLCASSPGGTNTGELFFGEGSRLTVL.

This clone was counted only a few times. The sample carries other DNA sequences with the same CDR3. The chain combines TRBV5-1 with TRBJ2-7; D gene ambiguous. Germline V CDR1 and CDR2: SGHRS, YFSETQ. V dropped 1 base and J dropped 2 bases, with 7 bases sitting between them. This CDR3 comprises 13 residues. The CDR3 nucleotides are TGCGCCAGCAGCTTGACTGGTCCCTACGAGCAGTACTTC. As protein: CASSLTGPYEQYF. Variable domain in full (rest from reference TRBV5-1 and TRBJ2-7): KAGVTQTPRYLIKTRGQQVTLSCSPISGHRSVSWYQQTPGQGLQFLFEYFSETQRNKGNFPGRFSGRQFSNSRSEMNVSTLELGDSALYLCASSLTGPYEQYFGPGTRLTVT.

V gene TRBV5-4 combines with J gene TRBJ1-1; D may be TRBD1 (6 bases). The CDR3 extends over 14 amino acids. Trimming left V 4 bases short and J 3 bases short, with 13 bases between. The germline V gene encodes CDR1 SGHNT and CDR2 YYREEE (reference sequence). DNA for the CDR3: TGTGCCAGCAGCCTACAGGGCTGGGACACTGAAGCTTTCTTT. Protein product: CASSLQGWDTEAFF.

The J gene is TRBJ2-5, the V gene TRBV4-1, with 7 bases aligning to TRBD2. CDR1 is MGHRA and CDR2 is YSYEKL in the germline V gene. V shed 2 bases and J 3 bases; nucleotides not matched to a gene: 6. This CDR3 is 15 amino acids long. CDR3 loop: CASSQTSAREETQYF. The CDR3 bases are TGCGCCAGCAGCCAAACTAGCGCCAGGGAAGAGACCCAGTACTTC.

The chain recombines TRBV18 with TRBJ2-7, with 9 bases that match TRBD1. From germline, CDR1 is KGHSH and CDR2 LQKENI. Germline trimming cut 3 bases from V and 12 bases from J; bases unmatched to any gene: 12. The CDR3 covers 14 residues. In nucleotides, the CDR3 is TGTGCCAGCTCACCTCTGGGACAGGGCCAAACGCCGTACTTC. Residues: CASSPLGQGQTPYF. Drawing the rest from reference TRBV18 and TRBJ2-7, the complete variable domain is NAGVMQNPRHLVRRRGQEARLRCSPMKGHSHVYWYRQLPEEGLKFMVYLQKENIIDESGMPKERFSAEFPKEGPSILRIQQVVRGDSAAYFCASSPLGQGQTPYFGPGTRLTVT.

V and J are TRBV6-6 and TRBJ2-5; D gene uncertain. This CDR3 spans 14 amino acids. V was pared by 6 bases and J by 3 bases, with 14 bases between. The germline gives CDR1 MNHNY, CDR2 SVGAGI (reference sequence). CDR3 DNA: TGTGCCAGCAGCGCTGTGGGCAAAAAAGAGACCCAGTACTTC. Encoded protein: CASSAVGKKETQYF.

The chain carries TRBV7-9 and TRBJ1-2; TRBD1 is a possible D gene (6 bases). V was cut by 1 base and J by 5 bases, with 14 bases left in between. CDR3 length: 15 amino acids. Germline V CDR1 and CDR2: SEHNR, FQNEAQ (reference sequence). The CDR3 spells CASSLGSGVRYGYTF. CDR3 coding DNA: TGTGCCAGCAGCTTAGGGTCAGGGGTAAGGTATGGCTACACCTTC.

V usage is TRBV11-1 and J usage is TRBJ2-7; the D gene is possibly TRBD1 (5 bases). The CDR3 length is 13 residues. Germline V gene data show CDR1 as SGHAT and CDR2 as FQDESV (reference sequence). The V gene lost 2 bases and the J gene lost 2 bases, with 7 bases spanning the gap. This CDR3 reads CASSLTGPYEQYF. CDR3 sequence (DNA): TGTGCCAGCAGCTTAACAGGCCCCTACGAGCAGTACTTC.

This clone was observed once. The V gene is TRBV5-4, the J gene TRBJ1-3; tentatively, D is TRBD1 (5 bases). The ends were cut back, 1 base at V and 0 bases at J, with 11 bases in the middle. The CDR3 is 16 amino acids. Germline V gives CDR1 SGHNT, CDR2 YYREEE (reference sequence). DNA for the CDR3: TGTGCCAGCAGCTTGCCGGGACTCAACTCTGGAAACACCATATATTTT. This sequence encodes CASSLPGLNSGNTIYF.

The J gene is TRBJ1-6, the V gene TRBV7-9, with D possibly matching TRBD1 (5 bases). CDR3 length: 14 amino acids. The germline gives CDR1 SEHNR, CDR2 FQNEAQ (reference sequence). The V gene lost 5 bases and the J gene lost 6 bases, with 11 bases spanning the gap. CDR3 protein: CASSLPGGNSPLHF. CDR3 DNA sequence: TGTGCCAGCAGCCTCCCGGGGGGTAATTCACCCCTCCACTTT. The full variable domain, in which reference TRBV7-9 and TRBJ1-6 provide the parts outside the CDR3, is DTGVSQNPRHKITKRGQNVTFRCDPISEHNRLYWYRQTLGQGPEFLTYFQNEAQLEKSRLLSDRFSAERPKGSFSTLEIQRTEQGDSAMYLCASSLPGGNSPLHFGNGTRLTVT.

The rearrangement joins TRBV6-6 to TRBJ2-7; TRBD2 might be the D (5 bases). Looked up from germline, CDR1 is MNHNY and CDR2 is SVGAGI (reference sequence). The CDR3 extends over 13 amino acids. Trimming stripped 6 bases from V and 2 bases from J, with 11 bases between. DNA for the CDR3: TGTGCCAGCAGATCCGCCGGGGCCTACGAGCAGTACTTC. The encoded protein is CASRSAGAYEQYF.

The rearrangement joins TRBV4-1 to TRBJ2-1, with a weak D call TRBD2 (5 bases). This CDR3 has 15 amino acids. Trimming stripped 0 bases from V and 6 bases from J, with 12 bases between. Germline CDR1 MGHRA, CDR2 YSYEKL. CDR3: CASSQDDVAGNEQFF. The DNA of the CDR3 is TGCGCCAGCAGCCAAGATGACGTTGCGGGCAATGAGCAGTTCTTC.

This clone was recorded once. The V gene is TRBV19, the J gene TRBJ1-5, with 9 positions matching TRBD1. This CDR3 region has 14 residues. The germline gives CDR1 LNHDA, CDR2 SQIVND (reference sequence). V dropped 7 bases and J dropped 6; count of bases not matched to a gene: 7. For the CDR3, the DNA is TGTGCCAGTACTCAAACAGGGGGCAGTCAGCCCCAGCATTTT. Translation: CASTQTGGSQPQHF.

CDR3 sequence reads: CASRYEGGANNEQYF. CDR3 sequence (DNA): TGCGCCAGCAGGTATGAAGGGGGCGCGAATAACGAGCAGTACTTC. The V call is TRBV5-1, the J call TRBJ2-7, with 7 nucleotides matching TRBD1. The length of the CDR3 is 15 residues. The germline V gene has CDR1 SGHRS and CDR2 YFSETQ. Trimming took 5 bases from V and 5 from J; bases not matched to a gene: 13.

The V gene is TRBV9, the J gene TRBJ2-7; perhaps TRBD2 as D (5 bases). Germline lookup yields CDR1 SGDLS and CDR2 YYNGEE. This CDR3 is built from 15 residues. V lost 0 bases and J 6 bases, leaving 16 bases between the germline ends. CDR3 residues: CASSVGSGPAREQYF. CDR3 in DNA: TGTGCCAGCAGCGTAGGAAGCGGTCCCGCCCGCGAGCAGTACTTC. The full variable domain, with the rest looked up from reference TRBV9 and TRBJ2-7, is DSGVTQTPKHLITATGQRVTLRCSPRSGDLSVYWYQQSLDQGLQFLIQYYNGEERAKGNILERFSAQQFPDLHSELNLSSLELGDSALYFCASSVGSGPAREQYFGPGTRLTVT.

This rearrangement joins TRBV5-1 to TRBJ2-7, with 7 bases matching TRBD1. J lost 2 bases, V lost 5 bases, and 4 bases had no gene match. The length of the CDR3 is 13 residues. CDR1 is SGHRS and CDR2 is YFSETQ in the germline V gene. CDR3 loop: CASRHGTAYEQYF. CDR3 DNA sequence: TGCGCCAGCAGGCACGGGACAGCCTACGAGCAGTACTTC.